This T cell receptor beta chain came from a study of T cells expressing NK-cell markers. Germline CDR1 is SGHAT and CDR2 is FQNNGV. The CDR3 is made up of 18 amino acids. TCRdb re-called the 5' RACE reads, yielding one record per CDR3 amino acid sequence without DNA. Reported are 200,000 to 300,000 distinct CDR3 sequences; the ten largest clones contain about 0.39%. The rearrangement links TRBV11-2 to TRBJ2-7; lacking DNA, the TRBD2 call made by TCRdb goes unchecked. The TCR originated in a man in his late teens or twenties in good health. Sequencing was performed on blood T cells: a sorted CD56 or NKG2C T cell subset, CD4+ or CD8+ T cells, or bulk PBMC T cells (not recorded which). CDR3 sequence reads: CASSLGSSRLAESYEQYF.